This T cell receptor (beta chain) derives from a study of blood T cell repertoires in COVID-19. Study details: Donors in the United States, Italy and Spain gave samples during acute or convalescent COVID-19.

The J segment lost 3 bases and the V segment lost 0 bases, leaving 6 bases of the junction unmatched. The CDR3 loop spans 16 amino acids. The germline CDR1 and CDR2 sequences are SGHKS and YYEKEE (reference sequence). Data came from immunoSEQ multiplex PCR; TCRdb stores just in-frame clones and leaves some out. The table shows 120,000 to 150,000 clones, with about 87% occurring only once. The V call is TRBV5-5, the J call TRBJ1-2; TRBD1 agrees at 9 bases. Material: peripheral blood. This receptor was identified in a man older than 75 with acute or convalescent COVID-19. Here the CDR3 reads CASSLGDRAAYYGYTF. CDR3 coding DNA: TGTGCCAGCAGCTTGGGGGACAGGGCCGCGTACTATGGCTACACCTTC.